Listed below are T cell receptor beta chains from one sample, sequenced in a study of memory CD8 T cells in hepatitis C reinfection. The repertoire was sequenced with immunoSEQ multiplex PCR; TCRdb's copy has only in-frame clones and lacks some. The sample shows 40,000 to 60,000 clones, about 90% of them seen only once. Sequences were obtained from naive CD8+ T cells sorted from blood. These receptors all come from a young man with hepatitis C virus infection. The CDR3 runs from the conserved cysteine through the conserved F or W. The D gene is left open where the match is weak. Clone size appears in some rows only: once, few, many, or a class for an expanded clone.

size: .; V: TRBV7-9; D: TRBD2; J: TRBJ2-3; DNA: TGTGCCAGCAGCGAGACTAGCGGGGTGAAAGATACGCAGTATTTT; CDR3: CASSETSGVKDTQYF
size: .; V: TRBV27; D: .; J: TRBJ1-3; DNA: TGTGCCAGCAGTTCACGGGGCTCTGGAAACACCATATATTTT; CDR3: CASSSRGSGNTIYF
size: once; V: TRBV5-6; D: TRBD1; J: TRBJ2-7; DNA: TGTGCCAGCAGCGCCTCAAGGGGACAGGGGGGGACGTACTACGAGCAGTACTTC; CDR3: CASSASRGQGGTYYEQYF
size: .; V: TRBV4-1; D: .; J: TRBJ2-4; DNA: TGCGCCAGCAGCCAAGAAAGACACCAAGGTCTAGCCAAAAACATTCAGTACTTC; CDR3: CASSQERHQGLAKNIQYF
size: .; V: TRBV7-2; D: .; J: TRBJ1-2; DNA: TGTGCCAGCAGCTCCTCTGAGATCAATGGCTACACCTTC; CDR3: CASSSSEINGYTF
size: .; V: TRBV6-1; D: TRBD1; J: TRBJ1-2; DNA: TGTGCCAGCAGTGAAGCGGCAGGGGGCGGAGGCTATGGCTACACCTTC; CDR3: CASSEAAGGGGYGYTF
size: .; V: TRBV4-1; D: TRBD2; J: TRBJ2-2; DNA: TGCGCCAGCAGACTAGCGGGGGCCAAGAACACCGGGGAGCTGTTTTTT; CDR3: CASRLAGAKNTGELFF
size: .; V: TRBV7-6; D: TRBD1; J: TRBJ1-4; DNA: TGTGCCAGCAGCGCTAGAGGACAGGGGGTAGGAAAACTGTTTTTT; CDR3: CASSARGQGVGKLFF
size: .; V: TRBV11-3; D: .; J: TRBJ2-2; DNA: TGTGCCAGCAGCCAACGGACGGGAGCCTCGAACACCGGGGAGCTGTTTTTT; CDR3: CASSQRTGASNTGELFF
size: few; V: TRBV10-1; D: .; J: TRBJ2-7; DNA: TGCGCCAGCAGTGACTACTCCTACGAGCAGTACTTC; CDR3: CASSDYSYEQYF
size: .; V: TRBV4-1; D: TRBD2; J: TRBJ2-3; DNA: TGCGCCAGCAGCCTAATGGGACTACCAAGCACAGATACGCAGTATTTT; CDR3: CASSLMGLPSTDTQYF
size: .; V: TRBV10-2; D: TRBD2; J: TRBJ2-2; DNA: TGCGCCAGCAGTGGGACTAGCGGGGCCGTAAACACCGGGGAGCTGTTTTTT; CDR3: CASSGTSGAVNTGELFF
size: .; V: TRBV10-2; D: .; J: TRBJ2-4; DNA: TGCGCCAGCAGTGGCACTAAAAACATTCAGTACTTC; CDR3: CASSGTKNIQYF
size: once; V: TRBV11-2; D: TRBD2; J: TRBJ2-7; DNA: TGTGCCAGCAGCGGCGAATGGGGGGGCTCCTACGAGCAGTACTTC; CDR3: CASSGEWGGSYEQYF
size: .; V: TRBV7-8; D: TRBD2; J: TRBJ2-3; DNA: TGTGCCAGCAGCTTCCCTTCGGGACTAGCGGGAGCAGGCACAGATACGCAGTATTTT; CDR3: CASSFPSGLAGAGTDTQYF